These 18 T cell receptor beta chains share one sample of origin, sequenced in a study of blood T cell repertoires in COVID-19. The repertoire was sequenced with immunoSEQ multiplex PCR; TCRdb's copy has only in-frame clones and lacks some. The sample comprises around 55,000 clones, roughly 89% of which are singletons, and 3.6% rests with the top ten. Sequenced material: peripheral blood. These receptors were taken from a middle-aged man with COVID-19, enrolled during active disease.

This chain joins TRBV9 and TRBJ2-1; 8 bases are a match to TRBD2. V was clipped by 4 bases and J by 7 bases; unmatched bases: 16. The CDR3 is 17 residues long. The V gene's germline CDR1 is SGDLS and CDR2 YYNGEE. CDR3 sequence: CASSLTPGLGLRNEQFF. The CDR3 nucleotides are TGTGCCAGCAGCCTAACACCGGGACTAGGTTTAAGGAATGAGCAGTTCTTC. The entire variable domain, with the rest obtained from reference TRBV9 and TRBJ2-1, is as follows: DSGVTQTPKHLITATGQRVTLRCSPRSGDLSVYWYQQSLDQGLQFLIQYYNGEERAKGNILERFSAQQFPDLHSELNLSSLELGDSALYFCASSLTPGLGLRNEQFFGPGTRLTVL.

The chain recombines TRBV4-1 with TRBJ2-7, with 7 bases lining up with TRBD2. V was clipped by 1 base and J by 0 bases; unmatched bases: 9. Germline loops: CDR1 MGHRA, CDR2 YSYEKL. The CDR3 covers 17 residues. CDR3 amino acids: CASSQVGGGLYSYEQYF. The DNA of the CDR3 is TGCGCCAGCAGCCAAGTTGGGGGGGGACTCTACTCCTACGAGCAGTACTTC.

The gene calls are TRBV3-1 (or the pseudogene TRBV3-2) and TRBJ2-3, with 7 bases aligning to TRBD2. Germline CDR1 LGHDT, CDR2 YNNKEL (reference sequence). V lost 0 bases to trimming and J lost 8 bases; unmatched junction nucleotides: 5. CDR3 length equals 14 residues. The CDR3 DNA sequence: TGTGCCAGCAGCCAAGAGACTAGCTACGGTACGCAGTATTTT. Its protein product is CASSQETSYGTQYF.

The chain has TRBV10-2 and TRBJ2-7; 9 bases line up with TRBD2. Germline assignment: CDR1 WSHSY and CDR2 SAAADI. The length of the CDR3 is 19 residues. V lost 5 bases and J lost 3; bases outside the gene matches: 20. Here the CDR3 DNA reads TGCGCCAGCAGTCCATTTCAAGGGCTAGCGGGATTATCTGACTACGAGCAGTACTTC. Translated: CASSPFQGLAGLSDYEQYF.

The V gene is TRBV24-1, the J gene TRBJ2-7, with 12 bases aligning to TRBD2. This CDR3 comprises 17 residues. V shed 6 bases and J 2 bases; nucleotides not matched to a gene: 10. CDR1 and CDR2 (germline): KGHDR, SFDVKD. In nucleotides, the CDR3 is TGTGCCACCAGTCTCCGGCCTAGCGGGAGGGGTGCCTACGAGCAGTACTTC. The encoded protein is CATSLRPSGRGAYEQYF.

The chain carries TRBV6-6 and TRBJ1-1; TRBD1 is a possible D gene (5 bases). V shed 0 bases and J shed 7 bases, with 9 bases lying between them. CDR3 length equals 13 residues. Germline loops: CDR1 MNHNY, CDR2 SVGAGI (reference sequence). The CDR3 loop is CASSYSAGGEAFF. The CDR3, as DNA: TGTGCCAGCAGTTACTCGGCCGGGGGTGAAGCTTTCTTT.

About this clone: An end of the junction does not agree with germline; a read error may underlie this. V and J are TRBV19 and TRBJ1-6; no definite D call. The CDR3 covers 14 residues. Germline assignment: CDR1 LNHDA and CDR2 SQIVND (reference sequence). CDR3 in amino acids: CASSIQANNSPFHF. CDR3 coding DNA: TGTGCCAGTAGTATACAGGCAAATAATTCACCCTTCCACTTT.

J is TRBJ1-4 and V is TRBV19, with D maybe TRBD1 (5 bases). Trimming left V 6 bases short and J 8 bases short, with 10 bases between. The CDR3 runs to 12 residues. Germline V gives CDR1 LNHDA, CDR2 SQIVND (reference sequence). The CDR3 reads CASSQGREKLFF. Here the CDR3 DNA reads TGTGCCAGTAGCCAGGGAAGGGAAAAACTGTTTTTT.

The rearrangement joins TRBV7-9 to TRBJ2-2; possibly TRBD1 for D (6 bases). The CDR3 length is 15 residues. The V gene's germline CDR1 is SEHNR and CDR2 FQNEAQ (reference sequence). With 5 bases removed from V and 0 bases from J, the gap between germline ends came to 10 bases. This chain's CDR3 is CASSHGQSNTGELFF. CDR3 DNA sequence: TGTGCCAGCAGCCATGGACAGTCGAACACCGGGGAGCTGTTTTTT. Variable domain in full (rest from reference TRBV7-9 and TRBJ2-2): DTGVSQNPRHKITKRGQNVTFRCDPISEHNRLYWYRQTLGQGPEFLTYFQNEAQLEKSRLLSDRFSAERPKGSFSTLEIQRTEQGDSAMYLCASSHGQSNTGELFFGEGSRLTVL.

CDR3 region: CASRSGGLQETQYF. The CDR3 DNA is TGTGCCAGCCGTAGCGGGGGGCTACAAGAGACCCAGTACTTC. The chain combines TRBV15 with TRBJ2-5, with 10 bases matching TRBD2. J gave up 2 bases and V 10 bases, and 7 bases lay outside the gene matches. The CDR3 contains 14 residues. CDR1 is LNHNV, CDR2 YYDKDF, per germline (reference sequence).

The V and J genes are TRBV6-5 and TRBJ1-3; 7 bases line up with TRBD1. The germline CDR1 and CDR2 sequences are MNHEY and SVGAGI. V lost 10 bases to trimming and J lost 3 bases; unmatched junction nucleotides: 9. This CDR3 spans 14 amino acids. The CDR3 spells CATATGYGGNTIYF. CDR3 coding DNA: TGTGCCACCGCGACAGGGTATGGTGGAAACACCATATATTTT.

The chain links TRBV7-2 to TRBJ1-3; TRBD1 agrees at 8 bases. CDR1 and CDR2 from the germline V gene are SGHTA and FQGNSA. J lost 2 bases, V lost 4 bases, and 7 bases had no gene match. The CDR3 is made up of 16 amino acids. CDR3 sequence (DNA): TGTGCCAGCAGCTCCACAGGGGGGCTCCCTGGAAACACCATATATTTT. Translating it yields CASSSTGGLPGNTIYF.

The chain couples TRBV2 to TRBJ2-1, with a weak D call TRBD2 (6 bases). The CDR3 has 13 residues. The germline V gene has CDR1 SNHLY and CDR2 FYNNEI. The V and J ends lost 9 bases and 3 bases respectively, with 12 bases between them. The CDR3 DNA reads TGTGCCAGTAGGGGAGGTTTCTACAATGAGCAGTTCTTC. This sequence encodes CASRGGFYNEQFF.

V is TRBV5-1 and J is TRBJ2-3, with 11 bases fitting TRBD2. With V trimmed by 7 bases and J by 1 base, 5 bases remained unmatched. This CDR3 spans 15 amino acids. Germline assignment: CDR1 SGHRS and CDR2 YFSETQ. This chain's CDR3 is CASGLAGGGTDTQYF. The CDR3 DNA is TGCGCCAGCGGCCTAGCGGGAGGAGGCACAGATACGCAGTATTTT.

CDR3 nucleotide sequence: TGTGCCATCAGTGAGTCGGGACAGATGGGTCCGCAGTACTTC. Amino acid sequence: CAISESGQMGPQYF. The chain employs TRBV10-3 and TRBJ2-7, with 7 positions matching TRBD1. Germline values: CDR1 ENHRY, CDR2 SYGVKD. The CDR3 has 14 residues. V lost 0 bases and J lost 9; bases outside the gene matches: 8.

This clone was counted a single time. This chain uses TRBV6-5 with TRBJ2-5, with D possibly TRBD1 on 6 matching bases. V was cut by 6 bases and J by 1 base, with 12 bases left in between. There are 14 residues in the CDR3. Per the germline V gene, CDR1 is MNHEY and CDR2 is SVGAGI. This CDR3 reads CASRHRALQETQYF. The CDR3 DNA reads TGTGCCAGCAGGCACAGGGCCCTCCAAGAGACCCAGTACTTC.

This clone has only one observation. CDR3 DNA sequence: TGTGCCAGCAGTCCGGGACTAGCGGGGGGGTGGAGGACAGATACGCAGTATTTT. It specifies CASSPGLAGGWRTDTQYF. The rearrangement joins TRBV27 to TRBJ2-3; 16 bases fit TRBD2. The germline V gene encodes CDR1 MNHEY and CDR2 SMNVEV (reference sequence). The CDR3 has 18 amino acids. J lost 3 bases, V lost 5 bases, and 8 bases had no gene match.

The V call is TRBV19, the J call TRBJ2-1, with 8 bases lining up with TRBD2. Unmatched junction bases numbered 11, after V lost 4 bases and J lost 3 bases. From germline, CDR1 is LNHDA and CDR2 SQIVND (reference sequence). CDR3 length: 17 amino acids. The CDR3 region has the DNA TGTGCCAGTAGTAGGGCCTCGGCGGGGGGTAGCTACAATGAGCAGTTCTTC. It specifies CASSRASAGGSYNEQFF.